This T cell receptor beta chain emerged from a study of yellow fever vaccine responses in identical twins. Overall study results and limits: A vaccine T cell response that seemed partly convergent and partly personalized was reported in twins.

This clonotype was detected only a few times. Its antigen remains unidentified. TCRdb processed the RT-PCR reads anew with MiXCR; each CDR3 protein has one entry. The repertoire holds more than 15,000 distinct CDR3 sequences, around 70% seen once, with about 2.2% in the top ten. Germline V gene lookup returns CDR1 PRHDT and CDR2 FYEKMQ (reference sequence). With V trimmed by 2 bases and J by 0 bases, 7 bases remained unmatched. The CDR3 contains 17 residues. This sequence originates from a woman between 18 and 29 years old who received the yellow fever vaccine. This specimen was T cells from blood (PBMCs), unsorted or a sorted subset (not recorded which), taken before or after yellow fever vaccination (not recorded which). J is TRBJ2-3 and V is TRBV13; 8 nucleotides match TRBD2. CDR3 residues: CASSLRDPSGSTDTQYF. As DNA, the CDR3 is TGTGCCAGCAGCTTAAGGGACCCTAGCGGGAGCACAGATACGCAGTATTTT.